A single sample is the source of the 25 T cell receptor beta chains below, sequenced in a study of early T cells in non-severe SARS-CoV-2 infection (dated by TCRdb to about 2021). To prepare the library, 5' RACE was applied. Sequencing took place on a NextSeq 500. TCRdb handled the public reads itself, with Q25 trimming in fastp and clone calling in MiXCR, and kept productive beta chains. Each entry merges the rows of one CDR3 protein and shows their most common DNA and genes. The sample yields about 34,000 distinct CDR3 sequences; roughly 6% were counted once. The ten largest clones capture approximately 7.6% of the sample. The sequenced sample consisted of whole blood. The receptors were gathered from an adult who was a healthcare worker with PCR-confirmed SARS-CoV-2 infection or an uninfected control (not recorded which).

This clonotype came up many times. J is TRBJ2-5 and V is TRBV7-9; D may correspond to TRBD1 or TRBD2 (5 bases each). The V end was cut by 5 bases, the J end by 4 bases, with 8 bases between. This CDR3 has 12 residues. The germline CDR1 and CDR2 sequences are SEHNR and FQNEAQ (reference sequence). The CDR3 DNA reads as TGTGCCAGCAGCCAGGGACGAGAGACCCAGTACTTC. Its protein product is CASSQGRETQYF.

This clonotype was seen a handful of times. This chain connects TRBV7-6 to TRBJ2-5; D may be TRBD2 (5 bases). The CDR3 totals 15 residues. The V gene lost 5 bases and the J gene lost 0 bases, with 13 bases spanning the gap. Germline V gene sequence: CDR1 SGHVS, CDR2 FNYEAQ. The CDR3 is CASSPQPADQETQYF. For the CDR3, the DNA is TGTGCCAGCAGCCCACAGCCAGCGGACCAAGAGACCCAGTACTTC.

This clonotype was counted between two and nine times. The J gene is TRBJ1-1, the V gene TRBV28; 7 bases fit TRBD1. The CDR3 sequence is 15 residues long. Germline V gives CDR1 MDHEN, CDR2 SYDVKM. The junction had 9 bases not matched to a gene; V was cut back by 8 bases and J by 0 bases. The CDR3 region is CASLSGTAMNTEAFF. The CDR3 coding sequence is TGTGCCAGCCTTAGTGGGACAGCCATGAACACTGAAGCTTTCTTT. The complete variable domain, with remaining parts taken from reference TRBV28 and TRBJ1-1, reads DVKVTQSSRYLVKRTGEKVFLECVQDMDHENMFWYRQDPGLGLRLIYFSYDVKMKEKGDIPEGYSVSREKKERFSLILESASTNQTSMYLCASLSGTAMNTEAFFGQGTRLTVV.

This clonotype has ten or more counts. V is TRBV7-8 and J is TRBJ1-5; D might be TRBD1 (6 bases). Trimming pared 1 base from V and 1 base from J, leaving 8 bases between. The CDR3 is 15 amino acids. Germline V gene lookup returns CDR1 SGHVS and CDR2 FQNEAQ. CDR3 sequence reads: CASSLGQASNQPQHF. CDR3 coding DNA: TGTGCCAGCAGCTTAGGACAGGCAAGCAATCAGCCCCAGCATTTT.

The genes are TRBV28 and TRBJ1-1; 8 bases fit TRBD1. CDR3 length equals 12 residues. V lost 6 bases and J lost 3; bases outside the gene matches: 0. Germline V gives CDR1 MDHEN, CDR2 SYDVKM. CDR3 in DNA: TGTGCCAGCAGGACAGGGGACACTGAAGCTTTCTTT. Translated, it gives CASRTGDTEAFF.

This clonotype has ten or more counts. This chain links TRBV7-9 with TRBJ2-7; 8 nucleotides line up with TRBD1. The V segment lost 0 bases and the J segment 1 base; nucleotides outside the gene matches: 2. The CDR3 has 15 amino acids. The germline V gene encodes CDR1 SEHNR and CDR2 FQNEAQ (reference sequence). CDR3 region: CASSLARTGSYEQYF. The CDR3 coding sequence is TGTGCCAGCAGCTTAGCGAGGACAGGGTCCTACGAGCAGTACTTC.

The chain carries TRBV12-3 or TRBV12-4 and TRBJ2-5; D may be TRBD1 or TRBD2 (5 bases each). Trimming removed 8 bases at V and 3 bases at J, with 16 bases between. The CDR3 is 14 amino acids. The CDR3 loop is CASGGPWDKETQYF. As DNA, the CDR3 is TGTGCCAGCGGGGGACCTTGGGATAAAGAGACCCAGTACTTC.

This clonotype has a count of ten or more. The chain uses TRBV20-1 and TRBJ1-4; maybe TRBD1 (6 bases). The CDR3 spans 12 residues. The V gene lost 5 bases and the J gene lost 4 bases, with 8 bases spanning the gap. Per germline, CDR1 DFQATT and CDR2 SNEGSKA (reference sequence). The DNA of the CDR3 is TGCAGTGCTTGGACAGTTAATGAAAAACTGTTTTTT. Translating it yields CSAWTVNEKLFF.

This clonotype has just a few counts. The chain employs TRBV12-3 or TRBV12-4 and TRBJ1-1, with D possibly matching TRBD1 (6 bases). V was cut by 4 bases and J by 0 bases, with 12 bases left in between. This CDR3 region has 15 residues. The CDR3 protein is CASSWGGNVNTEAFF. CDR3 sequence (DNA): TGTGCCAGCAGTTGGGGGGGCAATGTGAACACTGAAGCTTTCTTT.

This clonotype was found many times. The CDR3 protein is CASRLAGGADTQYF. The CDR3 DNA is TGTGCCAGCAGACTAGCGGGGGGCGCAGATACGCAGTATTTT. The gene calls are TRBV28 and TRBJ2-3, with TRBD2 identical over 12 bases. Germline CDR1 reads MDHEN; CDR2 reads SYDVKM. V shed 6 bases, J shed 4 bases, and the junction held 2 bases outside the gene matches. There are 14 residues in the CDR3.

This clonotype was recorded only once. A much larger clone lies a single base off, so this may be a read error. The chain joins TRBV4-3 to TRBJ1-4; no reliable D call. CDR3 length: 16 amino acids. V gave up 3 bases and J gave up 8 bases, with 19 bases separating them. Germline-derived CDR1 and CDR2 are LGHNA and YSLEER. The CDR3 reads CASSQAWMAGGEKLFF. DNA of the CDR3: TGCGCCAGCAGCCAGGCTTGGATGGCGGGAGGAGAAAAACTGTTTTTT.

The sample holds many counts of this clonotype. This sequence joins TRBV28 and TRBJ1-6; TRBD1 might be the D (6 bases). Trimming cost V 6 bases and J 8 bases, with 14 bases left between them. CDR1 MDHEN and CDR2 SYDVKM come from the germline V gene. This CDR3 is built from 14 residues. The CDR3 reads CASRPSGDHSPLHF. CDR3 DNA: TGTGCCAGCAGACCATCAGGGGATCATTCACCCCTCCACTTT.

The J gene is TRBJ1-1, the V gene TRBV10-3, with TRBD1 identical over 9 bases. Trimming took 5 bases from V and 0 from J; bases not matched to a gene: 10. The CDR3 spans 17 residues. In germline, CDR1 is ENHRY, CDR2 SYGVKD. In DNA, the CDR3 is TGTGCCATCAGTCGACCGGGACAGGGTCTTTTGAACACTGAAGCTTTCTTT. As protein: CAISRPGQGLLNTEAFF.

This clonotype occurred many times. V gene TRBV7-9 combines with J gene TRBJ1-1, with D perhaps TRBD1 (6 bases). This CDR3 has 12 amino acids. Germline V gene sequence: CDR1 SEHNR, CDR2 FQNEAQ (reference sequence). The V and J ends lost 5 bases and 13 bases respectively, with 17 bases between them. The CDR3 loop is CASSPEQGRGFF. The DNA for the CDR3 is TGTGCCAGCAGCCCGGAACAGGGACGGGGTTTCTTT.

This clonotype was recorded at least ten times. The rearrangement uses TRBV4-2 and TRBJ1-5; no definite D call. Trimming took off 0 bases at V and 3 bases at J, with 12 bases between the two ends. In germline, CDR1 is LGHNA, CDR2 YNFKEQ. The CDR3 loop spans 16 amino acids. Written as DNA, the CDR3 is TGTGCCAGCAGCCAAGATTACAGCTTATCCAATCAGCCCCAGCATTTT. Translating it yields CASSQDYSLSNQPQHF.

This clonotype occurred many times. The chain recombines TRBV20-1 with TRBJ2-3; 8 bases map to TRBD2. The CDR3 sequence is 14 residues long. Unmatched junction bases numbered 6, after V lost 0 bases and J lost 7 bases. CDR1 is DFQATT, CDR2 SNEGSKA, per germline (reference sequence). In DNA, the CDR3 is TGCAGTGCTAGAGACTTTGAGCGGGGGCATACGCAGTATTTT. This encodes CSARDFERGHTQYF.

This clonotype was observed at least ten times. The rearrangement links TRBV14 to TRBJ1-6; 12 nucleotides line up with TRBD1. V lost 5 bases and J lost 6; bases outside the gene matches: 14. CDR3 length: 19 amino acids. Looked up from germline, CDR1 is SGHDN and CDR2 is FVKESK. The CDR3 DNA reads as TGTGCCAGCAGCGGCCGGGACAGGGGGCGCACCCCCTTTAATTCACCCCTCCACTTT. Its translation is CASSGRDRGRTPFNSPLHF.

This clonotype was seen ten or more times. This chain links TRBV7-9 with TRBJ1-1; D is uncertain. This CDR3 spans 13 amino acids. Deletions cut 2 bases from V and 6 bases from J, with 10 bases between. Germline values: CDR1 SEHNR, CDR2 FQNEAQ (reference sequence). The CDR3 protein is CASSLTGQAEAFF. As DNA, the CDR3 is TGTGCCAGCAGCTTAACCGGTCAGGCTGAAGCTTTCTTT. The full variable domain, in which reference TRBV7-9 and TRBJ1-1 provide the parts outside the CDR3, is DTGVSQNPRHKITKRGQNVTFRCDPISEHNRLYWYRQTLGQGPEFLTYFQNEAQLEKSRLLSDRFSAERPKGSFSTLEIQRTEQGDSAMYLCASSLTGQAEAFFGQGTRLTVV.

This clonotype was found many times. The chain couples TRBV28 to TRBJ1-3; no firm D call. Trimming stripped 3 bases from V and 0 bases from J, with 9 bases between. The germline gives CDR1 MDHEN, CDR2 SYDVKM. This CDR3 is 15 amino acids long. The CDR3 sequence is CASSFWPSSGNTIYF. The CDR3 coding sequence is TGTGCCAGCAGTTTCTGGCCATCCTCTGGAAACACCATATATTTT.

Ten or more counts support this clonotype. This chain links TRBV15 with TRBJ2-7; 8 bases are a match to TRBD1. The CDR3 totals 15 residues. Trimming at V came to 0 bases and at J to 1 base, leaving 2 bases not matched to a gene. Germline CDR1 reads LNHNV; CDR2 reads YYDKDF (reference sequence). The CDR3 coding sequence is TGTGCCACCAGCAGAGATGGGACAGGATCCTACGAGCAGTACTTC. This sequence encodes CATSRDGTGSYEQYF.

This clonotype has a count of ten or more. The V gene is TRBV28, the J gene TRBJ2-3; D is uncertain. This CDR3 is 15 amino acids long. Germline V gives CDR1 MDHEN, CDR2 SYDVKM. The ends were cut back, 3 bases at V and 2 bases at J, with 12 bases in the middle. CDR3 coding DNA: TGTGCCAGCAGTTTGTCTAGTGGGCACACAGATACGCAGTATTTT. Its translation: CASSLSSGHTDTQYF. Complete variable domain (other parts from reference TRBV28 and TRBJ2-3): DVKVTQSSRYLVKRTGEKVFLECVQDMDHENMFWYRQDPGLGLRLIYFSYDVKMKEKGDIPEGYSVSREKKERFSLILESASTNQTSMYLCASSLSSGHTDTQYFGPGTRLTVL.

The chain uses TRBV7-2 and TRBJ2-1; D is possibly TRBD1 (6 bases). This CDR3 spans 15 amino acids. Between the trimmed V and J ends, which lost 3 bases and 0 bases, there was a span of 9 bases. Germline loops: CDR1 SGHTA, CDR2 FQGNSA. The CDR3 here is CASSFDRSSYNEQFF. The DNA of the CDR3 is TGTGCCAGCAGCTTCGACAGGAGCTCCTACAATGAGCAGTTCTTC.

This clonotype came up many times. The J gene is TRBJ2-5, the V gene TRBV7-9; D is perhaps TRBD2 (6 bases). This CDR3 has 12 residues. Germline V lookup: CDR1 SEHNR, CDR2 FQNEAQ (reference sequence). Trimming took 3 bases from V and 8 from J, leaving 10 bases between them. CDR3 in amino acids: CASSFRRETQYF. CDR3 bases: TGTGCCAGCAGCTTTAGGAGGGAAACCCAGTACTTC.

This clonotype was seen many times. This chain links TRBV20-1 with TRBJ2-7; D is perhaps TRBD2 (5 bases). CDR1 is DFQATT and CDR2 is SNEGSKA in the germline V gene (reference sequence). V lost 3 bases, J lost 3 bases, and 9 bases lay in between. The CDR3 covers 12 residues. The CDR3 spells CSASSRVYEQYF. DNA for the CDR3: TGCAGTGCTAGCTCGCGGGTCTACGAGCAGTACTTC.

This clonotype was found many times. This chain connects TRBV5-1 to TRBJ2-7; D is uncertain. The V and J ends lost 0 bases and 6 bases respectively, with 4 bases between them. This CDR3 is built from 11 residues. Germline V CDR1 and CDR2: SGHRS, YFSETQ. For the CDR3, the DNA is TGCGCCAGCAGCTTGGGCGCCGAGCAGTACTTC. It yields the protein CASSLGAEQYF.